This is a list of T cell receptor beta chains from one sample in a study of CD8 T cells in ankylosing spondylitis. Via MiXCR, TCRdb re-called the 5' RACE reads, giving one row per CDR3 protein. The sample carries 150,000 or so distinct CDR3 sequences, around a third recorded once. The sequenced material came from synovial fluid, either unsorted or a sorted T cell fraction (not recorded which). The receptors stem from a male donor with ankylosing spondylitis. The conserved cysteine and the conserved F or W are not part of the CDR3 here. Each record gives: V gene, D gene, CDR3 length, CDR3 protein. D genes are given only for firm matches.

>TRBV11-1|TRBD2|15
ASSLAYGSGKQETQY
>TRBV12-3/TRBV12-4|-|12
ASSSSGTRHEQY
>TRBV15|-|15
ATSRDSKGPSNQPQH
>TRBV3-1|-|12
ASSQYDRRNEQF
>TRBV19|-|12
ASKPGTQGNEQF
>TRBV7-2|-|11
ASTNYLQETQY
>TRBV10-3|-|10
AIKSTSDTQY
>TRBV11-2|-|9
ASSFYQEQF
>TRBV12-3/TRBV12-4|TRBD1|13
ASSPDRGYYNEQF
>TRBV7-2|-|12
ASSIKGGTDTQY